What follows describes a single TCR beta chain. Its specificity is not known. This record belongs to a study of shared clonotypes between healthy human individuals. Naive CD8 isolation took CD45RO-negative cells positively selected for CCR7 and excluded terminally differentiated effector memory CD45RA+ cells. The CDR3 length is 15 residues. Germline CDR1 reads MNHEY; CDR2 reads SVGAGI. Between the trimmed V and J ends, which lost 5 bases and 0 bases, there was a span of 12 bases. Running of the assay took place at deep level. For every subset, genomic DNA was evenly distributed across several immunoSEQ plates. The protocol was immunoSEQ multiplex PCR, while the TCRdb copy is restricted to in-frame clones and leaves out a portion. This table has under 2,000,000 clones, over 85% appearing once. Study-wide points: Memory subsets had estimated richness that was generally smaller than that of naive subsets.

The gene calls are TRBV6-5 and TRBJ2-3, with D possibly being TRBD2 (5 bases). The sequence was collected from a man between 18 and 35 years old in good health. Sequenced: naive CD8+ T cells sorted from blood. For the CDR3, the DNA is TGTGCCAGCAGTCTGGGAGTTACTAGCACAGATACGCAGTATTTT. Translated: CASSLGVTSTDTQYF.